This T cell receptor beta chain was documented in a study of T cells in Graves' hyperthyroidism and ophthalmopathy (dated by TCRdb to about 2019). In the study overall: Peripheral blood was collected at initial diagnosis, before any treatment. A discovery cohort of around 100 patients, roughly 45 with Graves' ophthalmopathy and 57 with stable Graves' hyperthyroidism, was used to find distinguishing TCR V-J signatures. Prospective prediction of ophthalmopathy was tested in an independent validation cohort consisting of some 19 hyperthyroidism patients and approximately 16 patients who later progressed to ophthalmopathy. For training and testing, the 110 or so patients in the discovery cohort were randomly divided in a 7:3 ratio. In over five Graves' hyperthyroidism patients, the study also compared T-cell repertoires from thyroid tissue with T-cell repertoires from blood. Once sampling was done, hyperthyroidism patients were given methimazole at a starting dose of 30 mg daily, whereas ophthalmopathy patients were given high-dose intravenous methylprednisolone. The paper reports TCR Vbeta CDR3 sequencing of some 140 peripheral blood samples: 43 ophthalmopathy, some 80 hyperthyroidism and around 17 progressor patients. General findings and caveats noted by the study authors: In validation, the model predicted progression to ophthalmopathy a median of about 6.8 months before onset, with about 70% sensitivity and about 75% specificity. No statistical method was used to set the sample size in advance, and investigators knew the group allocation. In cross-validation, a model built on a 13 V-J signature told ophthalmopathy apart from stable hyperthyroidism with less than 90% sensitivity and around 83% specificity, and in testing the same model reached 80%/75%. Most expanded thyroid clonotypes (frequency above 0.001) were also detected in blood, a finding suggesting that blood repertoires may reflect thyroid immune responses.

CDR1 and CDR2, per the germline V gene, are MNHEY and SVGAGI. The junction carries 12 bases between V and J, which are trimmed by 0 bases and 3 bases respectively. The CDR3 spans 15 residues, from the cysteine through the phenylalanine. Of all the DNA, just the CDR3 is kept, 45 bases in frame from base 1. Ophthalmopathy patients had moderately to severely active disease, Clinical Activity Score of at least 3, NOSPECS grade of at least 4, and duration under 3 months. Any patient with an uncontrolled infection, another autoimmune disease, pregnancy or lactation was excluded. Diagnoses were established on the basis of clinical symptoms, serum thyroxine and TRAb, thyroid ultrasound, and orbital computed tomography. Ficoll-Paque density gradient centrifugation was used to isolate PBMCs from approximately 10 ml of fresh peripheral blood. Total RNA was extracted with Trizol reagent, and quality was checked on an Agilent 2100 Bioanalyzer.

The TCR beta CDR3 regions were amplified from RNA transcripts. For the first round of RT-PCR on the TCR CDR3, the HTBI primer set was used together with the Qiagen OneStep RT-PCR kit. Libraries were constructed in a second round of multiplex PCR, after which size selection and purification were carried out. Sequencing of the libraries was done on an Illumina HiSeq2000 using paired-end 100 bp reads. The original pipeline was this. SOAPnuke was used to process the raw data, removing reads that contained adapters or uncalled bases, had a mean Phred below 15, or lacked an exact match to the constant primer or identifier. High-quality paired reads were merged with COPE v1.2.5, and unique nucleotide sequences were defined as clonotypes. MiTCR v1.1 was used to align clonotypes to the IMGT TRBV, TRBD and TRBJ reference segments. Only V-J combinations with frequency above 0.0001, covering about 99% of repertoires, were analysed. A TCS score was defined as the ratio of F50 (clonal expansion) to E x V (chaos), with BLOSUM62-based TCRdist applied between CDR3 peptides within each V-J. Welch's t-statistics and random forest reduced 514 V-J features to under 15, which were used in a naive Bayes classifier (R e1071). Clones were called with MiXCR by TCRdb after fastp trimmed the public reads at Q25, and only in-frame beta chains were retained. Entries that share a CDR3 protein sequence are merged under the most common genes and DNA. TCRdb's processing, not the authors', yielded these V and J calls. The table for this sample lists about 350,000 distinct CDR3 sequences; roughly 13% of them were counted only once. The biggest ten clones account for roughly 35% of the sample.

This clonotype has a handful of counts. No antigen is known for it. Within one base of it there is no much larger clone, and no base qualities were kept. The sample taken for sequencing was blood. This receptor chain uses TRBV6-5 and TRBJ2-7, with a weak D call of TRBD1 (6 bases match). This TCR was sampled from a woman aged 40 to 50 with Graves' ophthalmopathy. The DNA is as follows: TGTGCCAGCAGTTACTCAGGGGACAATGACTACGAGCAGTACTTC. Its coded protein is CASSYSGDNDYEQYF.